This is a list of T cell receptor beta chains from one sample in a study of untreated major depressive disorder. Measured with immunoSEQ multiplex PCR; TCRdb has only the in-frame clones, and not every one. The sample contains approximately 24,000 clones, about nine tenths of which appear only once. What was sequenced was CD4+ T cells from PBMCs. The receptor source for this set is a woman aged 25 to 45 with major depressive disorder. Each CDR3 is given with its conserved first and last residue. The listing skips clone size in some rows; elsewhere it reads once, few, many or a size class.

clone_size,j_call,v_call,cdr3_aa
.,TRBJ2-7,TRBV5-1,CASSRTDNTYEQYF
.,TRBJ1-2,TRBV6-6,CASKRDYGYTF
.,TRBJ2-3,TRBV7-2,CASSSLGVTDTQYF
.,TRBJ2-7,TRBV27,CASSLWGGDRPYEQYF
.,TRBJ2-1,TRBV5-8,CASSLLLGGYNEQFF
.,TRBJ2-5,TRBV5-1,CASSLEGGRETQYF
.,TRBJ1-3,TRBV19,CASSIIPGQGNTIYF
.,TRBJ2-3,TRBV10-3,CAISSGVNTDTQYF
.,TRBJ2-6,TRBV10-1,CASSEPGRLSGANVLTF
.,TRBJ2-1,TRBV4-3,CASSLEPTKGIYNEQFF
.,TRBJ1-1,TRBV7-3,CASSLTEGTKAFF
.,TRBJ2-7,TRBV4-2,CASSQDGTATYEQYF
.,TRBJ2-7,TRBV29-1,CSVSTRLAGVREQYF
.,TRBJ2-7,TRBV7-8,CASSMEPGLNYEQYF
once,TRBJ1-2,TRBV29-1,CSAPDAYYGYTF
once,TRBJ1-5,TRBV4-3,CASSPGPDNQPQHF
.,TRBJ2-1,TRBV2,CASSENHPEGFF
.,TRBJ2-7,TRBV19,CASSILAGGSYEQYF
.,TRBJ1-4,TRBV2,CASRGFFLSEKLFF
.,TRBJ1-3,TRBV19,CASSLTGVFSGNTIYF
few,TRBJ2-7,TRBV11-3,CASSSRTSGLAYEQYF
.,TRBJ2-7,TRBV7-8,CASSLGDGAYEQYF
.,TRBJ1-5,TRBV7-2,CASSFNRYSNQPQHF
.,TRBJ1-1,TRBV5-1,CASSLVGGGLKGRAFF
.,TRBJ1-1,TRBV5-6,CASSLRFNTEAFF
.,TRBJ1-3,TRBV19,CASRPPGVSGNTIYF
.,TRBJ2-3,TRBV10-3,CAISGLTTDTQYF
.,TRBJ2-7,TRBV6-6,CASSYGLSSYEQYF
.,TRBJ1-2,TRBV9,CASTNEGVNGYTF
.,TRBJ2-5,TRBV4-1,CASSPKRGGEETQYF
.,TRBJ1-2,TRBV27,CASRWGQGLGGYTF
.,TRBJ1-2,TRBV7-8,CASSLVGHGYGYTF
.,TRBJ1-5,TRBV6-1,CASSERRDLRSNQPQHF
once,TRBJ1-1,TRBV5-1,CASRPAESLVGMNTEAFF
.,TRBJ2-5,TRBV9,CASSVDPRQTQYF
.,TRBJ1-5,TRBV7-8,CASSLGTGHSNQPQHF
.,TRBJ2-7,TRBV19,CASSKSWQGPYEQYF
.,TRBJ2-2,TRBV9,CASSPGWRGKGTGELFF
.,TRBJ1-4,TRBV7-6,CASSSMTAPNEKLFF
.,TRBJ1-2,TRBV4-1,CASSQPTTRGASRGYTF
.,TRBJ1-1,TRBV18,CASSPQGAMGTEAFF
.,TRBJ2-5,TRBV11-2,CASSWSGRWGQQETQYF
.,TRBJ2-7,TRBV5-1,CASSLASGGTYEQYF
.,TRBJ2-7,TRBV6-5,CASSYVAGANYEQYF
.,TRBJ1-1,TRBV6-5,CASRGTVNTEAFF
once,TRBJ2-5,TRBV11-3,CASSLAFLAGGETQYF
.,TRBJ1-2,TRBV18,CASSRKGDYGYTF
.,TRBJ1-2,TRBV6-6,CASTKTGIGYTF
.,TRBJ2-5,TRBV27,CASSPNLSGRKETQYF
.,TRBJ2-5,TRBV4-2,CASSQQTGGAETQYF
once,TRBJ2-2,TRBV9,CASSSRQGLADTGELFF
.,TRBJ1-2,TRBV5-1,CASSLERQGVGANYGYTF
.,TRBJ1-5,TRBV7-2,CASSPWDRDQPQHF